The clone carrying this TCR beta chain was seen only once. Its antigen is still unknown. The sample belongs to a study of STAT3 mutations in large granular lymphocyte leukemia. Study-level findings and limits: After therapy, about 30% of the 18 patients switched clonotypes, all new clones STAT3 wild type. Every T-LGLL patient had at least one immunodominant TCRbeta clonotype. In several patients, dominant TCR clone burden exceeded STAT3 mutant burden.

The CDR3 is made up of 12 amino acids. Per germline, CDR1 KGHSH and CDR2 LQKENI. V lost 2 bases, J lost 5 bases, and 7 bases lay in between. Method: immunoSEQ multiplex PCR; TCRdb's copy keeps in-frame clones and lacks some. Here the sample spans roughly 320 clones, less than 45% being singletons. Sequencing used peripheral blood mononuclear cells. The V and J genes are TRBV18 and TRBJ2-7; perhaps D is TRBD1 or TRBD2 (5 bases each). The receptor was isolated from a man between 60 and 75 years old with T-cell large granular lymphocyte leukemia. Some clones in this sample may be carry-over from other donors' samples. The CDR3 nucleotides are TGTGCCAGCTCACCAGGGGGACACGAGCAGTACGTC. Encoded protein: CASSPGGHEQYV.